This T cell receptor beta chain originates from a study of Ad26.COV2.S vaccination and SARS-CoV-2 variants. Repertoires were generated with immunoSEQ multiplex PCR, while TCRdb's copy carries only in-frame clones and drops some. The sample has about 180,000 clones; around nine tenths are singletons. Study outcomes and limitations: Compared with placebo recipients, vaccine recipients had higher spike-specific TCR breadth. The TCR-based breadth and depth measures might underestimate overall T cell responses. It was found that vaccine and placebo recipients had similar non-spike TCR breadth. Substantial breadth was reportedly displayed by spike-specific CD8+ and CD4+ T cell responses after vaccination.

The CDR3 is 13 amino acids. The V and J ends lost 5 bases and 0 bases respectively, with 8 bases between them. Germline V lookup: CDR1 GTSNPN, CDR2 SVGIG (reference sequence). In regard to this clone: Antigen: not known.

Sequencing used peripheral blood, obtained after recovery from COVID-19. The receptor was isolated from a human donor who had recovered from COVID-19. The rearrangement uses TRBV30 and TRBJ2-1; D is unresolved. This chain's CDR3 is CAWGRSSYNEQFF. CDR3 coding DNA: TGTGCCTGGGGGCGGAGCTCCTACAATGAGCAGTTCTTC.